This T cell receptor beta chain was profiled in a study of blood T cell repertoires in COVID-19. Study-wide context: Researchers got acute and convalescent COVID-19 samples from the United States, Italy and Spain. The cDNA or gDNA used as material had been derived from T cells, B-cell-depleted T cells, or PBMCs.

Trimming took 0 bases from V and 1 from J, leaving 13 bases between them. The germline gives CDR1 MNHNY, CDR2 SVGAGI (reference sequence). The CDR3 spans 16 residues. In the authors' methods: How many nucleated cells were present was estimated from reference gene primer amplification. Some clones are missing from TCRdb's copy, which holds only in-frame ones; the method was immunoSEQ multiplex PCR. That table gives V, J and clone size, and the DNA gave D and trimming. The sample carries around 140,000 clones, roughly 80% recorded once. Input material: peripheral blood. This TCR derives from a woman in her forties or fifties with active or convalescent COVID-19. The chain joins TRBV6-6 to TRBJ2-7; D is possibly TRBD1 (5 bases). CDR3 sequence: CASSYSDNAGSYEQYF. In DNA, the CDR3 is TGTGCCAGCAGTTACTCGGACAATGCCGGGTCCTACGAGCAGTACTTC.